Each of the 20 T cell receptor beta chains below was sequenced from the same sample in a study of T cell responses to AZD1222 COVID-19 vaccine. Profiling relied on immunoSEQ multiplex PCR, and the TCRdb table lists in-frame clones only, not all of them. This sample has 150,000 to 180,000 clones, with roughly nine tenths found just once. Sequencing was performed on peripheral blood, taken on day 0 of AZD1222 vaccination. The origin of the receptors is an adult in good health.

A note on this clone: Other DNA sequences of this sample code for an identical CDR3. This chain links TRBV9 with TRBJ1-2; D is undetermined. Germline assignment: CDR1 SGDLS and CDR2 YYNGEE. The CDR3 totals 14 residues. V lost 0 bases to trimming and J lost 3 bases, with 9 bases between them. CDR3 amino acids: CASSVGEVDYGYTF. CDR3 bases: TGTGCCAGCAGCGTAGGGGAGGTTGACTATGGCTACACCTTC.

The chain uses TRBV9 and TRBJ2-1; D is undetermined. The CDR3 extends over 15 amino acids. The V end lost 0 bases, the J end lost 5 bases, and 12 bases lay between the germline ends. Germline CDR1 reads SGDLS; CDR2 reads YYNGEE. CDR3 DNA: TGTGCCAGCAGCGTAGCTACCCTAGGAAACAATGAGCAGTTCTTC. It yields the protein CASSVATLGNNEQFF.

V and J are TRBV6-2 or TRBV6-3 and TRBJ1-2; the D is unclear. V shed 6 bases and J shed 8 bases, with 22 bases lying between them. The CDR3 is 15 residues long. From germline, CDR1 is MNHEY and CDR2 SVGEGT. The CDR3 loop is CASSYTWQTLGGYTF. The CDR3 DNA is TGTGCCAGCAGCTATACTTGGCAGACCTTAGGGGGCTACACCTTC.

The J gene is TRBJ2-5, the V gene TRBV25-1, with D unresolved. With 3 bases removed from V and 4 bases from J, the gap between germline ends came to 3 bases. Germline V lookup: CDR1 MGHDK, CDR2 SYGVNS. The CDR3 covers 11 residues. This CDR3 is CASSDGETQYF. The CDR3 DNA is TGTGCCAGCAGTGACGGAGAGACCCAGTACTTC. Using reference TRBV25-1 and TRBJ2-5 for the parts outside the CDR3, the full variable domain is EADIYQTPRYLVIGTGKKITLECSQTMGHDKMYWYQQDPGMELHLIHYSYGVNSTEKGDLSSESTVSRIRTEHFPLTLESARPSHTSQYLCASSDGETQYFGPGTRLLVL.

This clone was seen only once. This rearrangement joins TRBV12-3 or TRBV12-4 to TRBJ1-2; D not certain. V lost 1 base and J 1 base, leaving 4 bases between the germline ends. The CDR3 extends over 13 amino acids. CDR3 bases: TGTGCCAGCAGTTTAGGGAGTAACTATGGCTACACCTTC. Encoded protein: CASSLGSNYGYTF.

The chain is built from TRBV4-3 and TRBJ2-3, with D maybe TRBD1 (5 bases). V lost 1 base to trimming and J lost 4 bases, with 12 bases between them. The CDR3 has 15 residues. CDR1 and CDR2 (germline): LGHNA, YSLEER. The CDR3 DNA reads TGCGCCAGCAGCCAAGGGACAACTCCCTCAGATACGCAGTATTTT. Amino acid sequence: CASSQGTTPSDTQYF.

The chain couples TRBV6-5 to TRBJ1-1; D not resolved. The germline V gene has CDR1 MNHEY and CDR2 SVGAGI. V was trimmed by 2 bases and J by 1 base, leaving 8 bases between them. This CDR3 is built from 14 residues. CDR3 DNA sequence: TGTGCCAGCAGTTACCTGAAGGCGAACACTGAAGCTTTCTTT. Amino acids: CASSYLKANTEAFF.

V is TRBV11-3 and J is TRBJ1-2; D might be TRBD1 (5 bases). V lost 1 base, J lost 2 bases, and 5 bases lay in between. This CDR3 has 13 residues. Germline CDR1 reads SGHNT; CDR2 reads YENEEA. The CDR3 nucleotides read TGTGCCAGCAGCTTAGGACAGAACTATGGCTACACCTTC. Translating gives CASSLGQNYGYTF.

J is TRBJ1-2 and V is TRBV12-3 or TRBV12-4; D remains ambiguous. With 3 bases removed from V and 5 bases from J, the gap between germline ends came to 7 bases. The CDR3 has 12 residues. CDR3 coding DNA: TGTGCCAGCAGTTTTGTAGGGTATGGCTACACCTTC. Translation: CASSFVGYGYTF.

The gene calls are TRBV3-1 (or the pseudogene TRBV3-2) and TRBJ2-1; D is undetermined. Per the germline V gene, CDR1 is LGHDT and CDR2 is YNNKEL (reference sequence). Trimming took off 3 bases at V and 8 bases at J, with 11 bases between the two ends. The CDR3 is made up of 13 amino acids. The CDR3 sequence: CASSQMGFDEQFF. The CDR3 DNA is TGTGCCAGCAGCCAGATGGGTTTCGATGAGCAGTTCTTC.

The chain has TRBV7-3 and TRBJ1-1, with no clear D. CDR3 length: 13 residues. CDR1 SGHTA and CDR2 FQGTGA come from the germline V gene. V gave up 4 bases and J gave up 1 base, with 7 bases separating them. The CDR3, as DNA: TGTGCCAGCAGCTCTCAAAGGAACACTGAAGCTTTCTTT. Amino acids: CASSSQRNTEAFF.

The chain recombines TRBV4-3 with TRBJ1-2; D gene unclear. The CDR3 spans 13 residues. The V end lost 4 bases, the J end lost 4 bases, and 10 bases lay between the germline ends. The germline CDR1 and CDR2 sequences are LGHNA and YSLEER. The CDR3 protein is CASSPGYSYGYTF. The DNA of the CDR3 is TGCGCCAGCAGCCCAGGTTACTCCTATGGCTACACCTTC.

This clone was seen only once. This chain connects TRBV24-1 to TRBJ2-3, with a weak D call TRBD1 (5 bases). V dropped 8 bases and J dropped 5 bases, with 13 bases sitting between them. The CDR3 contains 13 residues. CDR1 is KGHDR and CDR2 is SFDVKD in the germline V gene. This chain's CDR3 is CATNGRAGDTQYF. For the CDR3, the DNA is TGTGCCACCAACGGCAGGGCCGGAGATACGCAGTATTTT.

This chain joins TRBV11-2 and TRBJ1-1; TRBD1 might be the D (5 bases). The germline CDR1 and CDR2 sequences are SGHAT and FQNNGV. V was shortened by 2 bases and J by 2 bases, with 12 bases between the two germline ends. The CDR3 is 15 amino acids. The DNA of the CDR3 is TGTGCCAGCAGCTTAACCCATGGGGCTAACACTGAAGCTTTCTTT. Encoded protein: CASSLTHGANTEAFF.

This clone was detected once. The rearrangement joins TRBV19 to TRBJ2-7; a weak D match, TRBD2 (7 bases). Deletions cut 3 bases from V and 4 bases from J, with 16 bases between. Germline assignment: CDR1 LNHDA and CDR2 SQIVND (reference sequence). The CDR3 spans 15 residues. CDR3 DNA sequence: TGTGCCAGTAGTATCCCGGGGGGCCGGGGGTACGAGCAGTACTTC. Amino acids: CASSIPGGRGYEQYF. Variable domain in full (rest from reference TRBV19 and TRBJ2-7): DGGITQSPKYLFRKEGQNVTLSCEQNLNHDAMYWYRQDPGQGLRLIYYSQIVNDFQKGDIAEGYSVSREKKESFPLTVTSAQKNPTAFYLCASSIPGGRGYEQYFGPGTRLTVT.

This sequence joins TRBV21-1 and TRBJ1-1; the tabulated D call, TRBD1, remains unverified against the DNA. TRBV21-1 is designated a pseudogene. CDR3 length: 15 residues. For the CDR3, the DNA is TGTGCCAGCAGCCGAATTGACAGGGTGAACACTGAAGCTTTCTTT. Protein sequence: CASSRIDRVNTEAFF.

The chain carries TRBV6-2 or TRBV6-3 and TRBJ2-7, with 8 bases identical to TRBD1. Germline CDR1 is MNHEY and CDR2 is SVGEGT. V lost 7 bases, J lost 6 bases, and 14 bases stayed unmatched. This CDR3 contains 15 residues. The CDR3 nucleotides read TGTGCCAGCACCTACTCAGGACAGGGTGGGGGCGAGCAGTACTTC. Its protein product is CASTYSGQGGGEQYF.

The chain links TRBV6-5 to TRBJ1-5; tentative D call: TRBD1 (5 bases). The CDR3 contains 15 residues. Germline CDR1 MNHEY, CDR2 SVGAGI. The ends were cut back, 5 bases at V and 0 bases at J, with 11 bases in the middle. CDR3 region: CASSPIQGSNQPQHF. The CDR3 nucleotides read TGTGCCAGCAGTCCAATCCAGGGTAGCAATCAGCCCCAGCATTTT.

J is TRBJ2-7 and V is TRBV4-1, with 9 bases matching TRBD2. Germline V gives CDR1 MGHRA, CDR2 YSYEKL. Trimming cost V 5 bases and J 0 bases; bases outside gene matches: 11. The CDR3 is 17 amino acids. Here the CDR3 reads CASSERAGGPSSYEQYF. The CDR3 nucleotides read TGCGCCAGCAGCGAGCGAGCGGGGGGCCCCAGCTCCTACGAGCAGTACTTC.

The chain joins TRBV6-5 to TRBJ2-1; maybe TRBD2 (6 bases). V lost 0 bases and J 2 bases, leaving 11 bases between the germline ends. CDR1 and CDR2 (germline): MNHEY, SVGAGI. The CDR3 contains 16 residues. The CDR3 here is CASSYSGTYPYNEQFF. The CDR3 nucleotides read TGTGCCAGCAGTTACTCGGGGACTTACCCCTACAATGAGCAGTTCTTC.